The sequence of this T cell receptor beta chain was determined in a study of identical twins (TCRdb year 2016). In terms of the full investigation: To test whether fetal clonotypes persist, the study used deep sequencing on TCR alpha and beta repertoires from monozygotic twins, unrelated adults of various ages, and cord blood. To rule out contamination, the twin experiments were replicated at different times with different library preparation protocols.

What the authors observed across the whole study: Out-of-frame TCR alpha sharing in monozygotic twins was systematically underestimated by recombination models, whereas sharing between unrelated individuals was in agreement with the recombination models. Compared with coincidental sharing between unrelated individuals, out-of-frame TCR alpha sequences shared between twins showed an excess of sequences with low generation probability. Excess twin sharing in beta out-of-frame sequences was weaker because fewer shared sequences lowered the signal-to-noise ratio. Fewer insertions were carried by abundant cord blood beta clonotypes, a similar but weaker trend appeared in young adult naive repertoires, and no such trend appeared in memory repertoires. Because the same donors could not be followed over many years, the conclusions depended on cross-sectional statistical analysis. Zero-insertion analyses could be partly confounded by invariant T cells such as MAIT and iNKT, though diverse VJ usage argued against such confounding for most clonotypes.

There are a few counts of this clonotype. Its antigen has not been determined. One base away there is no much larger clone; base qualities are not given. The germline V gene (reference sequence) sets CDR1 to SEHNR and CDR2 to FQNEAQ. The CDR3, cysteine through phenylalanine, is 16 amino acids long. Only the CDR3 portion is preserved as DNA: 48 bases, with reading frame beginning at the first base. V loses 2 bases at its end and J loses 4 bases; junction bases beyond the gene matches: 6. The method was 5' RACE. Sequencer: Illumina HiSeq 2000. Template switching introduced a universal primer binding site; the final cDNA contained a unique molecular identifier, enabling accurate counting of TCR cDNA molecules. Specific primers in the conserved constant-segment region were used to synthesize first-strand cDNA for the TCR alpha and beta chains. To control for contamination, each cDNA library was double barcoded with a SMART-Mk sample barcode plus Illumina barcodes. TruSeq adapter sequences, together with Illumina sample barcodes, were added in two successive PCR steps. The TCR alpha and beta cDNA libraries were sequenced on the Illumina HiSeq platform using custom primers. As for the original processing: Unique molecular identifiers were extracted from raw reads with MiGEC, and CDR3 positions were determined with MiXCR. For each individual, recombination models were inferred using an EM algorithm with the repgenHMM and IGoR tools. Shared clonotype analysis was performed with the tcR package in R, normalizing sharing by the product of cloneset sizes. To study raw recombination free of thymic and clonal selection effects, out-of-frame nonproductive sequences were analyzed. The public reads were run again by TCRdb, first through fastp at Q25 and then through MiXCR, and only productive beta chains were kept. Here each entry gathers all rows of one CDR3 protein and keeps the most common genes and DNA. V and J calls and clone size were set by TCRdb, not the authors. This sample lists roughly 710,000 distinct CDR3 sequences; approximately 6.1% were detected once. Clones ranked in the top ten supply around 1.9% of the sample.

Every donor in the study was a healthy Caucasian. Three unrelated non-twin adults were additionally sequenced: a male aged 18 to 30, a male aged 50 to 60 and a female aged 50 to 60. Using Miltenyi CD45RO+ enrichment and human naive T-cell isolation kits, memory (CD45RO+) and naive T cells were isolated from PBMC. The rearrangement combines TRBV7-9 with TRBJ2-4, with 9 central nucleotides matching TRBD1. The TCR originated in a man between 18 and 29 years old in good health. Specimen: naive T cells sorted from blood. What the cell subset or site label conveys for this sample: cells isolated with a human naive T-cell isolation kit. The CDR3: CASSLTSGTGKNIQYF. The DNA sequence is as follows: TGTGCCAGCAGCTTAACGTCCGGGACAGGGAAAAACATTCAGTACTTC.